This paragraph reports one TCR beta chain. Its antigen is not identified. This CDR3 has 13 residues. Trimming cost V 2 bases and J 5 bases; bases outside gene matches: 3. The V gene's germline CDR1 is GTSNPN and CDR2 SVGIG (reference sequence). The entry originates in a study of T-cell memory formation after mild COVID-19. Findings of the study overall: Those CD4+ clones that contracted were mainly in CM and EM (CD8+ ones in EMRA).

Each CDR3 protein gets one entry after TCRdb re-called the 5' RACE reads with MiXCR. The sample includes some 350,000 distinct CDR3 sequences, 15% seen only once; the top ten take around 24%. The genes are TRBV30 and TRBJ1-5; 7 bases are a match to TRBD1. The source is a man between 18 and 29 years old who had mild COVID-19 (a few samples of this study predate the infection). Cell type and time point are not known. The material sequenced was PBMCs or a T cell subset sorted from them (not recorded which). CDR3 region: CAWSSTGDQPQHF. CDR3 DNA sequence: TGTGCCTGGAGTAGTACAGGGGATCAGCCCCAGCATTTT.